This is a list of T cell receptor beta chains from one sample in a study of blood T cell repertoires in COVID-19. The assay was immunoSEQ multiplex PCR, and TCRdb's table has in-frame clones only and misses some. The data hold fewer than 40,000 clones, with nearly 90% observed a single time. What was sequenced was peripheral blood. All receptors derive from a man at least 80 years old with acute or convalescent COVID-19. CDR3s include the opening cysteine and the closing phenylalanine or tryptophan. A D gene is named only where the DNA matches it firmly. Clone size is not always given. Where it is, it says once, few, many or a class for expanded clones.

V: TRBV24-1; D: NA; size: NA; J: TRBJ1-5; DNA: TGTGCCACCAGTGACCCCGGGTCAGGGTTCAATCAGCCCCAGCATTTT; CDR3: CATSDPGSGFNQPQHF
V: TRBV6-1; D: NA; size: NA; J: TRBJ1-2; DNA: TGTGCCAGCAGTGAATCACCCCGACTGCGTGGCTACACCTTC; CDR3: CASSESPRLRGYTF
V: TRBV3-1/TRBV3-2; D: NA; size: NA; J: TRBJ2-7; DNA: TGTGCCAGCAGCCAAGTGGGGGCTCTATCCCACGAGCAGTACTTC; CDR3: CASSQVGALSHEQYF
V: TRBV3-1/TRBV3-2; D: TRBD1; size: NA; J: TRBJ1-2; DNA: TGTGCCAGCAGCTCACAGGGGAACTATGGCTACACCTTC; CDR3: CASSSQGNYGYTF
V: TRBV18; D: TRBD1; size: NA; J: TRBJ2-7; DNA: TGTGCCAGCTCACCAGGACAGGGGGTGGGCTCCTACGAGCAGTACTTC; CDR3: CASSPGQGVGSYEQYF
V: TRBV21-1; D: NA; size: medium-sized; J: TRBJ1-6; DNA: TGTGCCAGCACCGAGGCGGACAGGTTGAGATCACCCCTCCACTTT; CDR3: CASTEADRLRSPLHF
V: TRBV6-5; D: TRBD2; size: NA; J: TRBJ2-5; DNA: TGTGCCAGCAGAGATAGCGGGAGGGGAGAGACCCAGTACTTC; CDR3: CASRDSGRGETQYF
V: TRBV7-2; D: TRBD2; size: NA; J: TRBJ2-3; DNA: TGTGCCAGCAGCTTATGGGTAGCGGGACCTAGCACAGATACGCAGTATTTT; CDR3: CASSLWVAGPSTDTQYF
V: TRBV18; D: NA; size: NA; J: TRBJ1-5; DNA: TGTGCCAGCTCACGCGCACAGGACTATAGCAATCAGCCCCAGCATTTT; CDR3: CASSRAQDYSNQPQHF
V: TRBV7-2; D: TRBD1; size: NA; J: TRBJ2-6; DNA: TGTGCCAGCAGCCCGGGGACAGGGGTATCCGGGGCCAACGTCCTGACTTTC; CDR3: CASSPGTGVSGANVLTF
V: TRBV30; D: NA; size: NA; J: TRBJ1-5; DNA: TGTGCCTGGAGTGGAGGAAACCTCAATCAGCCCCAGCATTTT; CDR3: CAWSGGNLNQPQHF
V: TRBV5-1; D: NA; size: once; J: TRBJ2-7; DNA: TGCGCCAGCAGCTTGTCCAGCTACGAGCAGTACTTC; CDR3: CASSLSSYEQYF
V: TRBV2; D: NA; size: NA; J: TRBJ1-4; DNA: TGTGCCAGCAGCCCCACGCCGGGGAATGAAAAACTGTTTTTT; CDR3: CASSPTPGNEKLFF
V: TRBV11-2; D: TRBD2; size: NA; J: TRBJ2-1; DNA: TGTGCCAGCAGCGCTAGCGGGAGGGAGCAGTTCTTC; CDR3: CASSASGREQFF
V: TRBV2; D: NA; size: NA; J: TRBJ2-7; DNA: TGTGCCAGCATGGAGACGGTCCCCTACGAGCAGTACTTC; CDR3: CASMETVPYEQYF
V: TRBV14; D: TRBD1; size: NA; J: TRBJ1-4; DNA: TGTGCCAGCAGCTACGAGAGGACAGGGGTAGGCAGTGAAAAACTGTTTTTT; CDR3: CASSYERTGVGSEKLFF
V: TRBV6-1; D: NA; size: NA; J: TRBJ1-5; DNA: TGTGCCAGCAGTGACGTTCGCAGGGGTAACCAGCCCCAGCATTTT; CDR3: CASSDVRRGNQPQHF
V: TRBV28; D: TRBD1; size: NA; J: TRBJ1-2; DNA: TGTGCCGCCGTACAGGGGGTAAACACTAACTATGGCTACACCTTC; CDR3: CAAVQGVNTNYGYTF
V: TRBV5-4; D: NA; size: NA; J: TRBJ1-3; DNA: TGTGCCAGCAGCCTATTCTCTGGAAACACCATATATTTT; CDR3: CASSLFSGNTIYF
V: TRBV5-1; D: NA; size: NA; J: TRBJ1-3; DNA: TGCGCCAGCAGCCCGGACATGGGAAACACCATATATTTT; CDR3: CASSPDMGNTIYF
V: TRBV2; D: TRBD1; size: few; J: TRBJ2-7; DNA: TGTGCCAGCAGTGGAACCCAGGGGACAGGGTACTACGAGCAGTACTTC; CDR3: CASSGTQGTGYYEQYF
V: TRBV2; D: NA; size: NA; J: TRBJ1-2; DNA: TGTGCCAGCACCCGGGACTATGGCTACACCTTC; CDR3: CASTRDYGYTF
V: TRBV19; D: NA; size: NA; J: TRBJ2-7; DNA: TGTGCCAGTTTCCCCTTTCGAGAGTCCTACGAGCAGTACTTC; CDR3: CASFPFRESYEQYF
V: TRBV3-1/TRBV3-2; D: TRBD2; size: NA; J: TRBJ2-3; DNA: TGTGCCAGCAGCCACCGGACTAGCGGGAGGGCAGATACGCAGTATTTT; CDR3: CASSHRTSGRADTQYF
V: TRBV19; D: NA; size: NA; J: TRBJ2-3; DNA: TGTGCCAGTAGTATATCCGGGAGCAGCACAGATACGCAGTATTTT; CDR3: CASSISGSSTDTQYF
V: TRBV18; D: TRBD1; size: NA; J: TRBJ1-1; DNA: TGTGCCAGCTCACAAGCACAGGGGACCACTGAAGCTTTCTTT; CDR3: CASSQAQGTTEAFF
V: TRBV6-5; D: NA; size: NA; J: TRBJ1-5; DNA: TGTGCCAGCAGTTCGGGGTTGAGAAATCAGCCCCAGCATTTT; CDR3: CASSSGLRNQPQHF
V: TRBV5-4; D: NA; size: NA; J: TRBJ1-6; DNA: TGTGCCAGCAGCTTGGACCCGGGAACCTGGTATAATTCACCCCTCCACTTT; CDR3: CASSLDPGTWYNSPLHF